This TCR beta chain was observed in a study of blood T cell repertoires in COVID-19 (dated by TCRdb to about 2020). With respect to the entire study: The collaborator samples originated in the United States, Italy and Spain and spanned the acute and convalescent phases of COVID-19. The prospective study material was composed of cDNA or gDNA derived from T cells, B-cell-depleted T cells, or PBMCs. Subjects who had been exposed to COVID-19, were actively infected with it, or had recovered from it provided the deeply sampled blood TCRbeta repertoires that made up the dataset. The repertoires were released in a freely available public database intended as a resource for research on the immune response to SARS-CoV-2. The samples were drawn from the first 160 participants of the ongoing ImmuneRACE study and from 950 to 1,500 subjects provided by 6 global collaborators. Sample metadata almost always included a de-identified subject ID, COVID-19 status, age in years and sex. HLA class I and class II types, where available, came from metadata supplied by the sample provider rather than from assay-based typing.

TCRbeta CDR3 regions were amplified from genomic DNA using the immunoSEQ Assay, a bias-controlled multiplex PCR. The paper's processing steps were these. The number of nucleated cells in each sample was estimated from the amplification of reference gene primers within the assay. To quantify the absolute abundance of each unique TCRbeta CDR3 rearrangement, sequence reads were collapsed and filtered. For each sample, productive Simpson clonality was calculated as the square root of Simpson's diversity index over productive rearrangements. TCRdb stores this immuneACCESS table with in-frame sequences only. Part of the clones is absent; in the studies checked, under half of the shortfall reflects unresolved V genes, and no reason is known for the rest. Clone size and the V and J calls come from that table; the DNA yielded D and trimming. This sample gives roughly 180,000 clones in total; 84% of them show up just once. Together, the top ten hold approximately 7.7% of the sample.

Points the paper makes about the study in general: Clinical and demographic metadata were provided uncurated, with the amount varying by source and participant.

Concerning this clone itself: Its binding antigen is unknown. Per-nucleotide qualities are absent, and no much larger clonotype sits a single base away.

A second Seattle source provided samples from volunteer blood donors who had recovered from COVID-19. Each collaborating institution followed its own protocols to collect whole blood in K2EDTA tubes. For TCRbeta analysis, collaborator samples were shipped as frozen whole blood, as isolated PBMCs, or as DNA extracted from either sample type. This receptor was identified in a man between 40 and 49 years old who had recovered from COVID-19. Material: peripheral blood.

The nucleotides are TGTGCCAGCCAAGGGGCTACAGGAGCCGGCTACGAGCAGTACTTC. Translated, it reads CASQGATGAGYEQYF. The chain links TRBV28 with TRBJ2-7; a tentative D call is TRBD1 (5 bases match). Trimming at the junction amounts to 8 bases on V and 3 bases on J, and the germline ends lie 20 bases apart. CDR1 and CDR2, per the germline V gene, are MDHEN and SYDVKM. The CDR3, from cysteine to phenylalanine, totals 15 residues. Left in the record is the CDR3 DNA by itself, 45 bases read in frame from the first base.